This TCR beta chain was sequenced in a study of blood T cells in healthy people across ages. The CDR3 totals 14 residues. The trim removed 8 bases at V and 5 bases at J, leaving 8 bases unmatched. Isolation of PBMCs gave at least 7 million cells per sample. For this clonotype: Antigen specificity is unknown. A much larger clone sits a single nucleotide away, making a read error possible.

For the second PCR, which ran for about 7 to 11 cycles, a sample-barcoded 5' primer and a J-beta primer mix were used. A template-switch adaptor with 12 random nucleotides tagged each cDNA molecule. TCRdb independently ran MiXCR on the 5' RACE reads; one entry per CDR3 protein. Among some 790,000 distinct CDR3 sequences listed, roughly 26% were seen once. General observations from the study: Naive CD4+ cell counts and diversity both ran higher in long-lived than in aged donors. In the absence of known donor CMV status, changes in expanded clonotypes were possibly confounded.

The TCR sequence derives from a woman older than 75 in good health. The rearrangement joins TRBV12-3 or TRBV12-4 to TRBJ1-4, with 7 positions matching TRBD1. Input material: blood. CDR3 sequence reads: CASGRTTGNEKLFF. The CDR3 DNA follows: TGTGCCAGCGGTCGTACGACAGGGAATGAAAAACTGTTTTTT.